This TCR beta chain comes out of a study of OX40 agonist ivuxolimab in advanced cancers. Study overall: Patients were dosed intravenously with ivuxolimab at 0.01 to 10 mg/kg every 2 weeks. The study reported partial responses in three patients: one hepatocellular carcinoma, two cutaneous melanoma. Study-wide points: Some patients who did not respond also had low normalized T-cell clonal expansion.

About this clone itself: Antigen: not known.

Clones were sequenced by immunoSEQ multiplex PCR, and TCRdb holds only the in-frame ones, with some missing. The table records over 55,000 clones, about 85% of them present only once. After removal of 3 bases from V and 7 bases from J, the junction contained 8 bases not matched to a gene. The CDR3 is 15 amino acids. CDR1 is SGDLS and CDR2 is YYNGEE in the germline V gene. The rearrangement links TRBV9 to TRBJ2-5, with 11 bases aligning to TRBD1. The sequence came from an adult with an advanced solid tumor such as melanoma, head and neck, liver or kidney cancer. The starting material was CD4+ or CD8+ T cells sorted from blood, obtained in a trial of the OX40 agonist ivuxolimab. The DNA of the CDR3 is TGTGCCAGCAGCGCAGAGATGGGACAGGGGGTGACCCAGTACTTC. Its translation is CASSAEMGQGVTQYF. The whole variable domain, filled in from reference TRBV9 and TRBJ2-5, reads DSGVTQTPKHLITATGQRVTLRCSPRSGDLSVYWYQQSLDQGLQFLIQYYNGEERAKGNILERFSAQQFPDLHSELNLSSLELGDSALYFCASSAEMGQGVTQYFGPGTRLLVL.